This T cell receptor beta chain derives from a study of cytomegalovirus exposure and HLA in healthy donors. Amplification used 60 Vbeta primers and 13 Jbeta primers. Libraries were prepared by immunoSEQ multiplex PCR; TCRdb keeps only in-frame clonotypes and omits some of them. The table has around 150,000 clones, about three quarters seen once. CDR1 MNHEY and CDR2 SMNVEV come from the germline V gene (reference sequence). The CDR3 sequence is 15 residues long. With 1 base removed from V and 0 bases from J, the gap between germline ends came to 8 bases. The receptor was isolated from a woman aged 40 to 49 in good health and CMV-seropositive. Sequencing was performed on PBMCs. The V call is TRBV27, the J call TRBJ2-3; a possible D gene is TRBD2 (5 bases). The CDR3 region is CASSLFTGSTDTQYF. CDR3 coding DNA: TGTGCCAGCAGTTTATTTACGGGGAGCACAGATACGCAGTATTTT.